The T cell receptor beta chain under discussion was sequenced for a study of STAT3 mutations in large granular lymphocyte leukemia. Looked up from germline, CDR1 is SGHDT and CDR2 is YYEEEE. There are 14 residues in the CDR3. The V and J ends lost 7 bases and 0 bases respectively, with 13 bases between them. As regards this clone: Antigen specificity is unknown.

The repertoire was sequenced with immunoSEQ multiplex PCR; TCRdb's copy has only in-frame clones and lacks some. This table holds around 4,600 clones, around 47% found once. Points from the study as a whole: Treatment regimens differed across patients between samplings. After therapy, about 35% of the 18 patients switched clonotypes, all new clones STAT3 wild type. Every T-cell large granular lymphocyte leukemia patient had at least one immunodominant TCR beta clonotype.

This TCR was sampled from a man in his sixties with T-cell large granular lymphocyte leukemia. Some clones in this sample may be carry-over from other donors' samples. The sample taken for sequencing was peripheral blood mononuclear cells. V is TRBV5-6 and J is TRBJ1-1; possible D gene TRBD1, 5 bases. The CDR3 DNA reads as TGTGCCAGCTACCCCGGGGCCCTGAACACTGAAGCTTTCTTT. Amino acids: CASYPGALNTEAFF.